The next 23 T cell receptor beta chains were all read from a single sample in a study of CD4 T cells in relation to SARS-CoV-2 and coronaviruses. Assay: immunoSEQ multiplex PCR; the TCRdb copy retains only in-frame clones and omits some. The profile shows some 20,000 clones, 60% to 80% of them singletons. Unexposed donor CD4+ T cells date from about 2011-2018, before the COVID-19 pandemic. Isolation of CD4+ T cells took place after roughly nine days in culture. These receptors have no known antigen. Sequenced sample: CD4+ T cells from PBMCs, cultured in vitro. Receptor source: a human donor in good health.

The chain joins TRBV5-1 to TRBJ1-4; D ambiguous. Deletions cut 0 bases from V and 7 bases from J, with 13 bases between. The CDR3 totals 15 residues. The germline CDR1 and CDR2 sequences are SGHRS and YFSETQ. DNA for the CDR3: TGCGCCAGCAGCTTGGCCGTATCCCAGAGTGAAAAACTGTTTTTT. Translating gives CASSLAVSQSEKLFF.

The genes are TRBV2 and TRBJ1-1; TRBD1 is a possible D gene (6 bases). The V gene lost 11 bases and the J gene lost 4 bases, with 14 bases spanning the gap. CDR1 is SNHLY and CDR2 is FYNNEI in the germline V gene. There are 12 residues in the CDR3. The CDR3 region is CAGHREFTEAFF. For the CDR3, the DNA is TGTGCCGGCCACAGGGAGTTCACTGAAGCTTTCTTT.

The rearrangement joins TRBV11-2 to TRBJ1-1; D possibly corresponds to TRBD1 (5 bases). Trimming stripped 1 base from V and 7 bases from J, with 16 bases between. Germline assignment: CDR1 SGHAT and CDR2 FQNNGV. The CDR3 is made up of 15 amino acids. CDR3 nucleotides: TGTGCCAGCAGCTTAGTCTCTTTCCGGGACCGTGAAGCTTTCTTT. Amino acids: CASSLVSFRDREAFF.

The chain uses TRBV6-5 and TRBJ2-1; D is tentatively TRBD1 or TRBD2 (7 bases each). Germline values: CDR1 MNHEY, CDR2 SVGAGI. The CDR3 loop spans 15 amino acids. V lost 8 bases to trimming and J lost 8 bases, with 22 bases between them. The CDR3: CASLPGEGAKDEQFF. CDR3 bases: TGTGCCAGCCTTCCTGGGGAGGGGGCGAAGGATGAGCAGTTCTTC.

The chain is built from TRBV19 and TRBJ1-6; D is undetermined. V was pared by 3 bases and J by 7 bases, with 13 bases between. There are 15 residues in the CDR3. Germline assignment: CDR1 LNHDA and CDR2 SQIVND (reference sequence). The CDR3 sequence is CASSITAESNSPLHF. Written as DNA, the CDR3 is TGTGCCAGTAGTATTACCGCCGAGAGCAATTCACCCCTCCACTTT.

This sequence joins TRBV2 and TRBJ2-6; 9 bases are a match to TRBD2. Germline CDR1 and CDR2: SNHLY and FYNNEI. Unmatched junction bases numbered 9, after V lost 6 bases and J lost 0 bases. The CDR3 runs 18 residues. As DNA, the CDR3 is TGTGCCAGCAGCCCACTAGCGGGCTTGATCTCTGGGGCCAACGTCCTGACTTTC. Translating it yields CASSPLAGLISGANVLTF.

This clone was detected only once. This chain joins TRBV28 and TRBJ2-7, with D possibly TRBD2 on 6 matching bases. This CDR3 region has 14 residues. V was shortened by 2 bases and J by 4 bases, with 12 bases between the two germline ends. Germline V gene sequence: CDR1 MDHEN, CDR2 SYDVKM. CDR3 nucleotides: TGTGCCAGCAGTTTAGGACGGGAGCCGTACGAGCAGTACTTC. Its protein is CASSLGREPYEQYF.

J is TRBJ2-1 and V is TRBV28; possible D gene TRBD1, 7 bases. Germline assignment: CDR1 MDHEN and CDR2 SYDVKM. The V gene lost 7 bases and the J gene lost 5 bases, with 15 bases spanning the gap. The CDR3 has 14 residues. The CDR3 reads CASTGIRGDNEQFF. CDR3 nucleotides: TGTGCCAGCACGGGTATCAGGGGGGACAATGAGCAGTTCTTC.

Only a few counts were recorded for this clone. The chain carries TRBV3-1 (or the pseudogene TRBV3-2) and TRBJ2-7; tentative D call: TRBD2 (5 bases). This CDR3 contains 15 residues. Trimming took 4 bases from V and 2 from J, leaving 15 bases between them. Germline assignment: CDR1 LGHDT and CDR2 YNNKEL (reference sequence). CDR3: CASSPAQPGTYEQYF. CDR3 nucleotide sequence: TGTGCCAGCAGCCCGGCACAACCCGGGACCTACGAGCAGTACTTC.

The chain links TRBV6-4 to TRBJ2-1; TRBD2 matches 11 bases. After removal of 6 bases from V and 2 bases from J, the junction contained 3 bases not matched to a gene. This CDR3 is 15 amino acids long. Germline CDR1 MRHNA, CDR2 SNTAGT. The CDR3 DNA reads as TGTGCCAGCAGCGAGACTAGCGGGACCTACAATGAGCAGTTCTTC. Amino acid sequence: CASSETSGTYNEQFF.

Only one count was recorded for this clone. This sequence joins TRBV5-1 and TRBJ2-7; 10 bases are a match to TRBD2. Losses at the gene ends were 0 bases for V and 1 base for J; bases not matched to a gene: 10. The germline CDR1 and CDR2 sequences are SGHRS and YFSETQ. This CDR3 has 18 residues. This CDR3 reads CASSLGPKAGGESYEQYF. The CDR3 nucleotides read TGCGCCAGCAGCTTGGGCCCTAAAGCGGGAGGGGAGTCCTACGAGCAGTACTTC.

This clone showed up just a few times. The V and J genes are TRBV21-1 and TRBJ1-2. TRBV21-1 is an annotated pseudogene. The CDR3 covers 14 residues. CDR3 amino acids: CASSKRGGLYGYTF. The CDR3, as DNA: TGTGCCAGCAGCAAACGGGGGGGATTGTATGGCTACACCTTC.

The V and J genes are TRBV11-2 and TRBJ2-2; no firm D call. Germline V gene data show CDR1 as SGHAT and CDR2 as FQNNGV. The CDR3 is made up of 12 amino acids. The V and J ends lost 0 bases and 7 bases respectively, with 3 bases between them. CDR3 nucleotide sequence: TGTGCCAGCAGCTTAGAAGTCGGGGAGCTGTTTTTT. Translation: CASSLEVGELFF.

This clone came up once. J is TRBJ2-1 and V is TRBV4-1, with TRBD2 matching 8 bases. The trim removed 3 bases at V and 9 bases at J, leaving 13 bases unmatched. This CDR3 has 16 amino acids. CDR1 and CDR2 from the germline V gene are MGHRA and YSYEKL. CDR3 amino acids: CASSHTKAGVFSEQFF. Here the CDR3 DNA reads TGCGCCAGCAGCCACACTAAAGCGGGAGTATTCAGTGAGCAGTTCTTC.

V and J are TRBV6-6 and TRBJ2-4; 14 positions agree with TRBD2. V was pared by 5 bases and J by 0 bases, with 12 bases of the junction left unmatched. This CDR3 spans 20 amino acids. Per germline, CDR1 MNHNY and CDR2 SVGAGI (reference sequence). CDR3 nucleotide sequence: TGTGCCAGCAGTCTAGTCGAGACTAGCGGGAGGGCCGGAGCCAAAAACATTCAGTACTTC. Translating it yields CASSLVETSGRAGAKNIQYF.

This rearrangement joins TRBV5-8 to TRBJ2-7, with 7 bases lining up with TRBD2. CDR1 SGHTS and CDR2 YDEGEE come from the germline V gene. The CDR3 contains 14 residues. V was pared by 3 bases and J by 5 bases, with 8 bases of the junction left unmatched. CDR3 bases: TGTGCCAGCAGCTCCTCCGGGACTACCAACGAGCAGTACTTC. This encodes CASSSSGTTNEQYF. The full variable domain, with the rest looked up from reference TRBV5-8 and TRBJ2-7, is EAGVTQSPTHLIKTRGQQATLRCSPISGHTSVYWYQQALGLGLQFLLWYDEGEERNRGNFPPRFSGRQFPNYSSELNVNALELEDSALYLCASSSSGTTNEQYFGPGTRLTVT.

This chain links TRBV14 with TRBJ1-5; TRBD1 matches at 9 bases. CDR1 SGHDN and CDR2 FVKESK come from the germline V gene. V gave up 1 base and J gave up 3 bases; unmatched junction bases: 1. This CDR3 comprises 15 residues. The CDR3 reads CASSQGTGDNQPQHF. As DNA, the CDR3 is TGTGCCAGCAGCCAAGGGACAGGGGACAATCAGCCCCAGCATTTT.

V usage is TRBV3-1 (or the pseudogene TRBV3-2) and J usage is TRBJ2-4; a weak D match, TRBD2 (5 bases). Germline values: CDR1 LGHDT, CDR2 YNNKEL (reference sequence). The V and J ends lost 2 bases and 7 bases respectively, with 18 bases between them. The CDR3 extends over 16 amino acids. This CDR3 is CASSQIGRAEGNIQYF. CDR3 nucleotide sequence: TGTGCCAGCAGCCAAATAGGCCGAGCGGAAGGTAACATTCAGTACTTC.

The J gene is TRBJ1-1, the V gene TRBV7-2; D is uncertain. Per the germline V gene, CDR1 is SGHTA and CDR2 is FQGNSA. Deletions cut 2 bases from V and 0 bases from J, with 10 bases between. The CDR3 totals 15 residues. CDR3 sequence: CASSLSPTMNTEAFF. The CDR3 DNA is TGTGCCAGCAGCTTAAGCCCAACCATGAACACTGAAGCTTTCTTT. The whole variable domain, remainder taken from reference TRBV7-2 and TRBJ1-1, is GAGVSQSPSNKVTEKGKDVELRCDPISGHTALYWYRQSLGQGLEFLIYFQGNSAPDKSGLPSDRFSAERTGGSVSTLTIQRTQQEDSAVYLCASSLSPTMNTEAFFGQGTRLTVV.

V is TRBV27 and J is TRBJ2-4; TRBD1 aligns across 9 bases. The V and J ends lost 6 bases and 1 base, in that order; junction bases with no gene match: 7. Germline CDR1 MNHEY, CDR2 SMNVEV (reference sequence). This CDR3 is built from 16 residues. The CDR3 nucleotides are TGTGCCAGCAGAAGAACAGGGGGCAAGGCCAAAAACATTCAGTACTTC. It specifies CASRRTGGKAKNIQYF.

This clone was recorded only once. As DNA, the CDR3 is TGTGCCAGTAGTACTTCACCCAGTAGCCAAAGCACAGATACGCAGTATTTT. Translating gives CASSTSPSSQSTDTQYF. This rearrangement joins TRBV19 to TRBJ2-3; the D is unclear. CDR1 and CDR2 from the germline V gene are LNHDA and SQIVND (reference sequence). Trimming stripped 4 bases from V and 0 bases from J, with 17 bases between. The CDR3 covers 17 residues.

The chain joins TRBV30 to TRBJ2-1; perhaps TRBD1 as D (6 bases). The CDR3 has 14 residues. Germline V CDR1 and CDR2: GTSNPN, SVGIG (reference sequence). The V end lost 1 base, the J end lost 4 bases, and 11 bases lay between the germline ends. The CDR3 DNA reads TGTGCCTGGAGTGACAGGGACCCTTACAATGAGCAGTTCTTC. Translation gives CAWSDRDPYNEQFF.

The J gene is TRBJ2-3, the V gene TRBV15; 15 nucleotides agree with TRBD2. Germline V CDR1 and CDR2: LNHNV, YYDKDF (reference sequence). The CDR3 has 21 amino acids. V dropped 1 base and J dropped 4; count of bases not matched to a gene: 15. As DNA, the CDR3 is TGTGCCACCAGCAGAGGCGGCTGGGGACTAGCGGGAGGAGGTAGGGCAGATACGCAGTATTTT. It is translated as CATSRGGWGLAGGGRADTQYF.